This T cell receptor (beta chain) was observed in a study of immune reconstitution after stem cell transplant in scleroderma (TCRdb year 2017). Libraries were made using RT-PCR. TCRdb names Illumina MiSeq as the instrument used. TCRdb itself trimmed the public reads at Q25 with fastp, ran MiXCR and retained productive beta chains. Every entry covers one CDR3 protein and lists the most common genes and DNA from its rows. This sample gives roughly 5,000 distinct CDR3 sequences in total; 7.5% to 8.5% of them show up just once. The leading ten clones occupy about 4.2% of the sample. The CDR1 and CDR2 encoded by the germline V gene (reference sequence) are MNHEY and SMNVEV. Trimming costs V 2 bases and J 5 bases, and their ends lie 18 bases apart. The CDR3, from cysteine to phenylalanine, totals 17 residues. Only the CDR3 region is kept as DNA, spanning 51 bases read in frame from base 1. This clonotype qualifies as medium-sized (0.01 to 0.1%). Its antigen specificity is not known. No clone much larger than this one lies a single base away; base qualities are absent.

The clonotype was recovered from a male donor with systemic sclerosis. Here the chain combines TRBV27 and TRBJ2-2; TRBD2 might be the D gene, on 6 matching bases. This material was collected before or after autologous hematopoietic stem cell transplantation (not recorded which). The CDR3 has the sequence CASSLRERFGGTGELFF. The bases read TGTGCCAGCAGTTTAAGGGAGCGGTTTGGGGGGACCGGGGAGCTGTTTTTT.